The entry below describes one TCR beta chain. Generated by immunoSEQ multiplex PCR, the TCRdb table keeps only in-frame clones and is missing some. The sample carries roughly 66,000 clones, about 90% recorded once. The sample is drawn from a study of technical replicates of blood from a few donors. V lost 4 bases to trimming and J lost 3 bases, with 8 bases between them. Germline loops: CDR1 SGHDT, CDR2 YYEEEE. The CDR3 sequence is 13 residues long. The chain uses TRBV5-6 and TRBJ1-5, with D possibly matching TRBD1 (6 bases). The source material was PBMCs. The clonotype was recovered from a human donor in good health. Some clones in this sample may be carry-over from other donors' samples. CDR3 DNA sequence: TGTGCCAGCAGCGGGGGCGCCAATCAGCCCCAGCATTTT. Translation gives CASSGGANQPQHF.